Given below is one T cell receptor beta chain in context. Its antigen is undetermined. The entry originates in a study of blood T cells in healthy people across ages. The authors ran a second PCR of about 7 to 11 cycles using a sample-barcoded 5' primer and a J-beta primer mix. Each sample provided no less than 2.5 million CDR3-containing paired-end reads. MiXCR, run by TCRdb on the 5' RACE reads, gives a single entry per CDR3 protein. The sample comprises 1.5 million to 2 million distinct CDR3 sequences, around half of which are singletons, and around 2.1% rests with the top ten. The CDR3 spans 14 residues. Germline V gene lookup returns CDR1 LGHNA and CDR2 YSLEER. V was shortened by 0 bases and J by 13 bases, with 16 bases between the two germline ends. Study-wide findings and caveats: Nothing was known about donor CMV status, and this possibly confounded expanded clonotype changes. The unsorted PBMCs prevented any conclusive comparison of naive versus antigen-experienced cells.

In terms of origin and age, donors were healthy Caucasian individuals from Russia aged roughly 6 to 95. Sequencing used blood. This receptor was identified in a woman between 40 and 55 years old in good health. V and J are TRBV4-3 and TRBJ2-4; D is possibly TRBD2 (5 bases). The CDR3 is CASSQDRATTGQYF. The CDR3 DNA sequence: TGCGCCAGCAGCCAAGACCGGGCAACAACGGGGCAGTACTTC.